One sample yielded the 4 T cell receptor beta chains listed below, sequenced in a study of T cell responses to AZD1222 COVID-19 vaccine. Generated by immunoSEQ multiplex PCR, the TCRdb table keeps only in-frame clones and is missing some. The sample records about 170,000 clones, roughly nine tenths being singletons. The sample consisted of peripheral blood, taken on day 0 of AZD1222 vaccination. Every receptor here comes from an adult in good health.

This chain joins TRBV27 and TRBJ1-5, with D maybe TRBD1 (5 bases). Germline V gives CDR1 MNHEY, CDR2 SMNVEV (reference sequence). The CDR3 is 15 residues long. Trimming cost V 2 bases and J 1 base, with 9 bases left between them. The CDR3 region has the DNA TGTGCCAGCAGTTTACATGGGGCGAGCAATCAGCCCCAGCATTTT. Its translation is CASSLHGASNQPQHF.

The chain combines TRBV25-1 with TRBJ2-7; 9 bases map to TRBD1. Germline CDR1 reads MGHDK; CDR2 reads SYGVNS. After removal of 4 bases from V and 0 bases from J, the junction contained 13 bases not matched to a gene. The CDR3 covers 18 residues. The CDR3, as DNA: TGTGCCAGCAGTGGATGGGACAGGGTCACCCTTTCCTCCTACGAGCAGTACTTC. Amino acids: CASSGWDRVTLSSYEQYF.

This clone occurred once. The V and J genes are TRBV11-3 and TRBJ2-7; 9 bases are shared with TRBD1. Losses at the gene ends were 5 bases for V and 6 bases for J; bases not matched to a gene: 8. The V gene's germline CDR1 is SGHNT and CDR2 YENEEA. The CDR3 consists of 14 residues. DNA of the CDR3: TGTGCCAGCAGCCCCGGGACAGGGTTCTCCGAGCAGTACTTC. Protein product: CASSPGTGFSEQYF. Full variable domain (rest looked up from reference TRBV11-3 and TRBJ2-7): EAGVVQSPRYKIIEKKQPVAFWCNPISGHNTLYWYLQNLGQGPELLIRYENEEAVDDSQLPKDRFSAERLKGVDSTLKIQPAELGDSAVYLCASSPGTGFSEQYFGPGTRLTVT.

The chain links TRBV27 to TRBJ2-7; D is uncertain. This CDR3 comprises 14 residues. V was pared by 6 bases and J by 7 bases, with 19 bases between. Germline CDR1 and CDR2: MNHEY and SMNVEV (reference sequence). This CDR3 reads CASRETYPYEEQYF. The DNA for the CDR3 is TGTGCCAGCAGAGAGACATATCCTTACGAAGAGCAGTACTTC.